This T cell receptor beta chain comes out of a study of memory CD4+ T cells and cytomegalovirus serostatus. Overall study findings and caveats: Each of approximately 73 CMV-associated TCRbeta sequences occurred in one to five individuals.

Trimming shortened V by 3 bases and J by 4 bases, and 10 bases separated the two germline ends. The CDR3 consists of 13 residues. Germline values: CDR1 KGHSH, CDR2 LQKENI. In the original processing: Out-of-frame sequences were removed, leaving 2,204,828 distinct TCRbeta sequences. The data were produced by immunoSEQ multiplex PCR, yet TCRdb's version contains in-frame clones alone and is incomplete. V, J and clone size reflect that table, while D and trimming were determined from the DNA. The table has approximately 23,000 clones, 60% to 80% seen once. The sort gate was single viable CD3+CD4+CD8-CD45RO+ cells for memory CD4+ T cells. Turning to this clone: Its antigen is not identified.

This sequence originates from an adult in good health and CMV-seronegative. The genes are TRBV18 and TRBJ2-7, with D maybe TRBD1 (5 bases). Sequenced sample: memory CD4+ T cells from blood. CDR3 in DNA: TGTGCCAGCTCACCTACTGCAGGGTACGAGCAGTACTTC. It translates to CASSPTAGYEQYF.